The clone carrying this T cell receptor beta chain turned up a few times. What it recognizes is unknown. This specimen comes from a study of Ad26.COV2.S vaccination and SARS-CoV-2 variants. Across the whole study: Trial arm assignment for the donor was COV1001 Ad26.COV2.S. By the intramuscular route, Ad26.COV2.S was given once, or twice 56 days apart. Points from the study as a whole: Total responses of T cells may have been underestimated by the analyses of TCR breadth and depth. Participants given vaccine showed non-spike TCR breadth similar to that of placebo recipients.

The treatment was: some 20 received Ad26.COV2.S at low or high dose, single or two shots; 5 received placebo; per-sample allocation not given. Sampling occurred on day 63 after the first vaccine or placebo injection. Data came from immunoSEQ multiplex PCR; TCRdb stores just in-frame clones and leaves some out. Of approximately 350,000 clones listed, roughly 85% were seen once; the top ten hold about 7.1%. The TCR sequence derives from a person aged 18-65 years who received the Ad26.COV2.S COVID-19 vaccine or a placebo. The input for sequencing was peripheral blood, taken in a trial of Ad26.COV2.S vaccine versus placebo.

The CDR3 region is CASSLGLLYEQYF. CDR3 in DNA: TGTGCCAGCAGCTTAGGACTACTTTACGAGCAGTACTTC. This rearrangement joins TRBV13 to TRBJ2-7; D not resolved. CDR3 length: 13 residues. With 0 bases removed from V and 4 bases from J, the gap between germline ends came to 7 bases. Germline V gene data show CDR1 as PRHDT and CDR2 as FYEKMQ (reference sequence).